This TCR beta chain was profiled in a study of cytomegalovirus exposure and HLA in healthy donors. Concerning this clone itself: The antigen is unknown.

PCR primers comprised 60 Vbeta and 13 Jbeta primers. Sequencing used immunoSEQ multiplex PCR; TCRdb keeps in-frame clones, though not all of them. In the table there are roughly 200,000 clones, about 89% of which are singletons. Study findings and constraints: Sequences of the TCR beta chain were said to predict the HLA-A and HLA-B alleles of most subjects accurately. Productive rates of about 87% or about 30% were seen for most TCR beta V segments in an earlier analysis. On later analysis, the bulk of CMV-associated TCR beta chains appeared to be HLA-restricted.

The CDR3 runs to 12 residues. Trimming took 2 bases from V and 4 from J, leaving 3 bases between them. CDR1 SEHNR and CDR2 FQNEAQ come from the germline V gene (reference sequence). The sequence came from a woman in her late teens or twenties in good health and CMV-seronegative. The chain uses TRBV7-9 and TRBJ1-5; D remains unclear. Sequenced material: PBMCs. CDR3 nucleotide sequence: TGTGCCAGCAGCTTACCTAATCAGCCCCAGCATTTT. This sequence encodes CASSLPNQPQHF.